Shown below are 21 T cell receptor beta chains from a single sample sequenced in a study of blood T cell repertoires in COVID-19. Only in-frame clones appear in the TCRdb table, and some are missing; sequencing was by immunoSEQ multiplex PCR. Of roughly 420,000 clones listed, approximately 87% were seen once; the top ten hold approximately 1%. Material: PBMCs or T cells enriched from blood (not recorded which). These receptor sequences come from a woman in her twenties or thirties with acute COVID-19.

The V call is TRBV11-2, the J call TRBJ1-3; no clear D. Germline CDR1 and CDR2: SGHAT and FQNNGV. V lost 5 bases and J lost 0, with 17 bases in between. CDR3 size: 17 residues. The CDR3 coding sequence is TGTGCCAGCAGCAGCTTTAGAGGACTGAGCTCTGGAAACACCATATATTTT. As protein: CASSSFRGLSSGNTIYF.

The genes are TRBV30 and TRBJ1-4, with 7 bases that match TRBD1. The trim removed 2 bases at V and 0 bases at J, leaving 9 bases unmatched. The CDR3 is 17 residues long. The germline V gene encodes CDR1 GTSNPN and CDR2 SVGIG (reference sequence). The DNA for the CDR3 is TGTGCCTGGAGTAACCGACAGGGAAAGGCAACTAATGAAAAACTGTTTTTT. Its protein product is CAWSNRQGKATNEKLFF.

This clone was observed a single time. The chain employs TRBV19 and TRBJ2-3; TRBD1 agrees at 12 bases. Trimming at V came to 3 bases and at J to 5 bases, leaving 6 bases not matched to a gene. Germline values: CDR1 LNHDA, CDR2 SQIVND (reference sequence). This CDR3 comprises 16 residues. The CDR3, as DNA: TGTGCCAGTAGTATGGGGGGACAGGGGGCGAAAGATACGCAGTATTTT. It encodes CASSMGGQGAKDTQYF.

The chain has TRBV29-1 and TRBJ1-5; 10 bases match TRBD1. The CDR3 covers 14 residues. V shed 6 bases and J 3 bases; nucleotides not matched to a gene: 5. Germline V gives CDR1 SQVTM, CDR2 ANQGSEA. The chain's CDR3 is CSVQTGGFNQPQHF. As DNA, the CDR3 is TGCAGCGTGCAGACAGGGGGCTTCAATCAGCCCCAGCATTTT.

The V gene is TRBV5-1, the J gene TRBJ1-1, with D possibly TRBD1 on 5 matching bases. The CDR3 has 13 amino acids. Germline CDR1 reads SGHRS; CDR2 reads YFSETQ. Trimming left V 4 bases short and J 11 bases short, with 18 bases between. The CDR3 region has the DNA TGCGCCAGCAGCCATGACAGCCACCGGAATGCTTTCTTT. It encodes CASSHDSHRNAFF.

The chain employs TRBV10-2 and TRBJ1-1; 7 nucleotides match TRBD1. Germline V gene lookup returns CDR1 WSHSY and CDR2 SAAADI. Unmatched junction bases numbered 7, after V lost 5 bases and J lost 10 bases. CDR3 length: 12 amino acids. The CDR3 loop reads CASSSTGSGAFF. The CDR3 DNA sequence: TGCGCCAGCAGTTCGACAGGGTCAGGAGCTTTCTTT.

This chain uses TRBV6-4 with TRBJ1-1, with 7 bases aligning to TRBD1. J lost 5 bases, V lost 5 bases, and 11 bases had no gene match. This CDR3 comprises 15 residues. In germline, CDR1 is MRHNA, CDR2 SNTAGT. CDR3 residues: CASSPIGSGGTEAFF. CDR3 DNA sequence: TGTGCCAGCAGTCCGATTGGGTCAGGGGGGACTGAAGCTTTCTTT.

The CDR3 DNA follows: TGTGCCAGCAGTTACCTCCCCTCCGGGTTCACCGGGGAGCTGTTTTTT. Translation: CASSYLPSGFTGELFF. The chain is built from TRBV6-2 or TRBV6-3 and TRBJ2-2; no clear D. In germline, CDR1 is MNHEY, CDR2 SVGEGT. The CDR3 is 16 residues long. V was clipped by 2 bases and J by 4 bases, with 14 bases between them.

V and J are TRBV11-3 and TRBJ2-1; perhaps TRBD2 as D (6 bases). CDR1 is SGHNT and CDR2 is YENEEA in the germline V gene. The CDR3 is 13 amino acids. V lost 5 bases and J lost 10, with 15 bases in between. The CDR3 DNA sequence: TGTGCCAGCAGCCCGACAAGTAGCGGCGAGCAGTTCTTC. As protein: CASSPTSSGEQFF. The full variable domain, its missing parts supplied by reference TRBV11-3 and TRBJ2-1, is EAGVVQSPRYKIIEKKQPVAFWCNPISGHNTLYWYLQNLGQGPELLIRYENEEAVDDSQLPKDRFSAERLKGVDSTLKIQPAELGDSAVYLCASSPTSSGEQFFGPGTRLTVL.

In DNA form, the CDR3 reads TGTGCCAGCAGCCCTGGGGCTGAAGGCTACACCTTC. Translating it yields CASSPGAEGYTF. This chain connects TRBV7-8 to TRBJ1-2, with D possibly TRBD1 on 5 matching bases. CDR3 length: 12 amino acids. CDR1 SGHVS and CDR2 FQNEAQ come from the germline V gene. Trimming pared 5 bases from V and 8 bases from J, leaving 12 bases between. Supplemented by reference TRBV7-8 and TRBJ1-2, the full variable domain reads GAGVSQSPRYKVAKRGQDVALRCDPISGHVSLFWYQQALGQGPEFLTYFQNEAQLDKSGLPSDRFFAERPEGSVSTLKIQRTQQEDSAVYLCASSPGAEGYTFGSGTRLTVV.

This chain joins TRBV6-5 and TRBJ1-2; 7 nucleotides match TRBD1. The CDR3 contains 14 residues. The V gene's germline CDR1 is MNHEY and CDR2 SVGAGI. Trimming cost V 5 bases and J 4 bases; bases outside gene matches: 7. CDR3 DNA sequence: TGTGCCAGCAGTCCTACAGGGGTAATCTATGGCTACACCTTC. It yields the protein CASSPTGVIYGYTF.

The chain has TRBV13 and TRBJ1-3, with D unresolved. Germline V gene sequence: CDR1 PRHDT, CDR2 FYEKMQ (reference sequence). The length of the CDR3 is 14 residues. Trimming took off 5 bases at V and 3 bases at J, with 11 bases between the two ends. The CDR3 sequence is CASSPRNYGNTIYF. The CDR3 nucleotides are TGTGCCAGCAGCCCCAGAAATTATGGAAACACCATATATTTT.

The chain employs TRBV18 and TRBJ2-7; D unclear. V was shortened by 3 bases and J by 3 bases, with 6 bases between the two germline ends. Germline V gives CDR1 KGHSH, CDR2 LQKENI. This CDR3 has 12 amino acids. CDR3 residues: CASSPQNYEQYF. Written as DNA, the CDR3 is TGTGCCAGCTCACCCCAAAACTACGAGCAGTACTTC.

CDR3 protein: CASRGTAGQPQHF. The CDR3, as DNA: TGTGCCAGCAGAGGGACAGCCGGTCAGCCCCAGCATTTT. The genes are TRBV21-1 and TRBJ1-5; the table's D call TRBD1 went unverified against the DNA. TRBV21-1 is designated a pseudogene. The CDR3 spans 13 residues.

This clone has a single count. The chain has TRBV19 and TRBJ1-1; 10 bases line up with TRBD1. The CDR3 runs to 15 residues. V was pared by 7 bases and J by 0 bases, with 5 bases of the junction left unmatched. CDR1 is LNHDA, CDR2 SQIVND, per germline (reference sequence). CDR3 bases: TGTGCCAGTATGACAGGGGGCAATATGAACACTGAAGCTTTCTTT. This gives the protein CASMTGGNMNTEAFF.

J is TRBJ2-7 and V is TRBV18, with D hard to call. This CDR3 is 14 amino acids long. Germline CDR1 is KGHSH and CDR2 is LQKENI. Deletions cut 1 base from V and 2 bases from J, with 9 bases between. The CDR3 here is CASSPRHKTYEQYF. CDR3 bases: TGTGCCAGCTCACCACGCCACAAGACCTACGAGCAGTACTTC.

V and J are TRBV18 and TRBJ2-7; D gene uncertain. The CDR3 covers 14 residues. The germline V gene has CDR1 KGHSH and CDR2 LQKENI. The V end lost 1 base, the J end lost 2 bases, and 9 bases lay between the germline ends. CDR3 protein: CASSPHSSPYEQYF. The CDR3 nucleotides are TGTGCCAGCTCACCACACAGTTCTCCCTACGAGCAGTACTTC.

The chain couples TRBV6-5 to TRBJ1-6, with D possibly matching TRBD1 (5 bases). The CDR3 is 16 residues long. Germline V CDR1 and CDR2: MNHEY, SVGAGI. The V gene lost 0 bases and the J gene lost 9 bases, with 15 bases spanning the gap. DNA for the CDR3: TGTGCCAGCAGTTACTCGTGGATGCCTCAGGGTTCACCCCTCCACTTT. Protein product: CASSYSWMPQGSPLHF.

The chain has TRBV7-2 and TRBJ2-3; TRBD2 is a possible D gene (5 bases). The germline CDR1 and CDR2 sequences are SGHTA and FQGNSA. Trimming cost V 7 bases and J 1 base, with 12 bases left between them. The CDR3 contains 14 residues. This chain's CDR3 is CASTLTSGTDTQYF. The CDR3 DNA sequence: TGTGCCAGCACCCTAACTAGTGGCACAGATACGCAGTATTTT.

This chain joins TRBV5-6 and TRBJ2-2; 9 bases map to TRBD1. Germline trimming cut 4 bases from V and 8 bases from J; bases unmatched to any gene: 3. The germline CDR1 and CDR2 sequences are SGHDT and YYEEEE. The CDR3 is made up of 13 amino acids. The CDR3 reads CASSRTGEGELFF. CDR3 nucleotides: TGTGCCAGCAGCCGGACAGGGGAAGGGGAGCTGTTTTTT.

The count of this clone is one. The CDR3 reads CASSRDREGEQYF. Written as DNA, the CDR3 is TGTGCCAGCAGCCGGGACAGGGAGGGCGAGCAGTACTTC. The rearrangement joins TRBV5-5 to TRBJ2-7; 9 bases fit TRBD1. The germline V gene has CDR1 SGHKS and CDR2 YYEKEE (reference sequence). V dropped 4 bases and J dropped 6; count of bases not matched to a gene: 5. This CDR3 is built from 13 residues.